This T cell receptor beta chain originates from a study of cytomegalovirus exposure and HLA in healthy donors. PCR involved 60 Vbeta and 13 Jbeta primers. This table comes from immunoSEQ multiplex PCR, and its TCRdb copy is limited to in-frame clones, with some not included. The repertoire consists of about 150,000 clones, with 60% to 80% occurring once and the leading ten covering 9.5% to 15%. V gave up 1 base and J gave up 6 bases, with 10 bases separating them. Germline values: CDR1 SGDLS, CDR2 YYNGEE. The CDR3 is made up of 14 amino acids. The gene calls are TRBV9 and TRBJ2-2; D is uncertain. This TCR came from a man in his thirties or forties in good health and CMV-seropositive. Sequencing input: PBMCs. The CDR3 DNA sequence: TGTGCCAGCAGCGTATTAAAACACCCCGGGGAGCTGTTTTTT. Residues: CASSVLKHPGELFF.